Reported below is one TCR beta chain. Its antigen remains unknown. This record comes from a study of OX40 agonist ivuxolimab in advanced cancers. Turning to the study itself: Every 2 weeks, patients received ivuxolimab intravenously, dosed at 0.01 to 10 mg/kg. Study findings and constraints: More expanded clones were found, on average, in CD8+ than in CD4+ T cells. Clones of CD4+ and CD8+ blood T cells grew by week 6 at doses of 0.1 to 3.0 mg/kg.

The CDR3 sequence is 18 residues long. With V trimmed by 1 base and J by 4 bases, 12 bases remained unmatched. Germline V CDR1 and CDR2: MGHRA, YSYEKL. TCRdb keeps only in-frame clones here, not all; method: immunoSEQ multiplex PCR. The sample holds more than 65,000 clones, 60% to 85% seen once. The gene calls are TRBV4-1 and TRBJ1-2, with 10 bases identical to TRBD1. The TCR originated in an adult with an advanced solid tumor such as melanoma, head and neck, liver or kidney cancer. The material sequenced was CD4+ or CD8+ T cells sorted from blood, taken in a trial of the OX40 agonist ivuxolimab. The CDR3 DNA sequence: TGCGCCAGCAGCCAAGGTTTGACAGGGGGCGTGAGGTCCTATGGCTACACCTTC. Translated: CASSQGLTGGVRSYGYTF.